The next 28 T cell receptor beta chains were all read from a single sample in a study of cytomegalovirus exposure and HLA in healthy donors. PCR involved 60 Vbeta and 13 Jbeta primers. Clones were sequenced by immunoSEQ multiplex PCR, and TCRdb holds only the in-frame ones, with some missing. The data hold some 150,000 clones, with roughly 80% observed a single time. The source material was PBMCs. The receptor set was obtained from a man in his thirties or forties in good health and CMV-seronegative.

The table lists this clone with a count of one. The V gene is TRBV13, the J gene TRBJ2-2; 8 bases match TRBD1. From germline, CDR1 is PRHDT and CDR2 FYEKMQ (reference sequence). The CDR3 loop spans 15 amino acids. The ends lost 4 bases at V and 7 bases at J; junction bases unmatched: 8. The CDR3 region is CASSSRTGKNGELFF. CDR3 in DNA: TGTGCCAGCAGCTCCCGGACAGGGAAAAACGGGGAGCTGTTTTTT.

The chain uses TRBV27 and TRBJ1-2, with D tentatively TRBD1 (5 bases). Germline loops: CDR1 MNHEY, CDR2 SMNVEV (reference sequence). The CDR3 is 13 amino acids. Trimming left V 3 bases short and J 2 bases short, with 7 bases between. Written as DNA, the CDR3 is TGTGCCAGCAGTTTGGGGGGGAACTATGGCTACACCTTC. Translation gives CASSLGGNYGYTF.

V usage is TRBV9 and J usage is TRBJ2-3; D is perhaps TRBD2 (6 bases). CDR3 length: 15 residues. V was cut by 0 bases and J by 4 bases, with 12 bases left in between. The germline V gene has CDR1 SGDLS and CDR2 YYNGEE. The CDR3 nucleotides read TGTGCCAGCAGCGTAGTAGCGGACTTAGCAGATACGCAGTATTTT. Its protein is CASSVVADLADTQYF.

This clone was observed a few times. The chain recombines TRBV28 with TRBJ1-1; 8 nucleotides match TRBD1. The CDR3 has 14 residues. V lost 8 bases and J lost 7; bases outside the gene matches: 12. Germline loops: CDR1 MDHEN, CDR2 SYDVKM. The CDR3 loop is CASPPGTGGLEAFF. Written as DNA, the CDR3 is TGTGCCAGCCCCCCCGGGACAGGTGGCCTTGAAGCTTTCTTT.

This clone was detected only once. The sample has other DNA sequences that encode this CDR3 too. The rearrangement uses TRBV29-1 and TRBJ1-2; D gene ambiguous. The length of the CDR3 is 12 residues. Trimming cost V 4 bases and J 1 base, with 7 bases left between them. CDR1 is SQVTM and CDR2 is ANQGSEA in the germline V gene. This CDR3 is CSVGSLNYGYTF. CDR3 sequence (DNA): TGCAGCGTTGGGTCACTTAACTATGGCTACACCTTC.

This clone showed up just a few times. CDR3 DNA: TGTGCCAGCAGTCGATACCAGCAAGAGACCCAGTACTTC. It translates to CASSRYQQETQYF. The chain uses TRBV6-5 and TRBJ2-5; D gene ambiguous. The ends were cut back, 5 bases at V and 2 bases at J, with 9 bases in the middle. The CDR3 is made up of 13 amino acids. Germline V CDR1 and CDR2: MNHEY, SVGAGI.

This clone was observed a few times. This chain uses TRBV6-1 with TRBJ2-7; 8 bases line up with TRBD2. Germline V gene lookup returns CDR1 MNHNS and CDR2 SASEGT. With 1 base clipped from V and 2 bases from J, the junction kept 7 bases outside the gene matches. The CDR3 has 16 amino acids. The CDR3 DNA reads as TGTGCCAGCAGTGAAGGTTTGGCGGGAGGACCCTACGAGCAGTACTTC. The encoded protein is CASSEGLAGGPYEQYF.

The chain joins TRBV18 to TRBJ2-7; 9 bases align to TRBD2. V lost 4 bases and J lost 5; bases outside the gene matches: 9. CDR1 is KGHSH and CDR2 is LQKENI in the germline V gene. The CDR3 is 15 residues long. Written as DNA, the CDR3 is TGTGCCAGCTCACGGACGGGGGTAGCGGGAGACGAGCAGTACTTC. This codes for CASSRTGVAGDEQYF.

The genes are TRBV7-2 and TRBJ1-3, with a weak D call TRBD1 (6 bases). Between the trimmed V and J ends, which lost 5 bases and 3 bases, there was a span of 11 bases. The V gene's germline CDR1 is SGHTA and CDR2 FQGNSA. The CDR3 loop spans 14 amino acids. CDR3 sequence (DNA): TGTGCCAGCAGCCCGAGGGGGTATGGAAACACCATATATTTT. It codes for CASSPRGYGNTIYF.

The chain links TRBV6-6 to TRBJ2-7; D possibly corresponds to TRBD2 (7 bases). The V end was cut by 2 bases, the J end by 4 bases, with 9 bases between. CDR1 and CDR2 (germline): MNHNY, SVGAGI (reference sequence). This CDR3 spans 13 amino acids. CDR3 coding DNA: TGTGCCAGCAGTTACAGGGGGGGGTACGAGCAGTACTTC. It codes for CASSYRGGYEQYF.

This clone was seen once. The rearrangement uses TRBV15 and TRBJ2-1, with 9 positions matching TRBD2. In germline, CDR1 is LNHNV, CDR2 YYDKDF (reference sequence). The CDR3 is made up of 14 amino acids. The ends lost 3 bases at V and 9 bases at J; junction bases unmatched: 6. The DNA for the CDR3 is TGTGCCACCAGCAGGGGGGGACTAGCTGGTGAGCAGTTCTTC. Translated, it gives CATSRGGLAGEQFF.

The chain uses TRBV28 and TRBJ2-7; 7 bases agree with TRBD1. CDR1 MDHEN and CDR2 SYDVKM come from the germline V gene. V lost 3 bases to trimming and J lost 0 bases; unmatched junction nucleotides: 2. The CDR3 runs 14 residues. CDR3 loop: CASSLDRTSYEQYF. For the CDR3, the DNA is TGTGCCAGCAGTTTGGACAGGACCTCCTACGAGCAGTACTTC.

J is TRBJ2-7 and V is TRBV28, with D unclear. The V end was cut by 1 base, the J end by 1 base, with 5 bases between. The germline V gene encodes CDR1 MDHEN and CDR2 SYDVKM. This CDR3 region has 13 residues. For the CDR3, the DNA is TGTGCCAGCAGTTTATTGAGGTCCTACGAGCAGTACTTC. Its protein product is CASSLLRSYEQYF.

This chain joins TRBV6-1 and TRBJ1-4; perhaps TRBD1 as D (6 bases). CDR1 MNHNS and CDR2 SASEGT come from the germline V gene. V was cut by 3 bases and J by 10 bases, with 21 bases left in between. This CDR3 region has 16 residues. The CDR3 DNA reads TGTGCCAGCAGTGACCACAGGGTGGGCCCGAGGGGAAAACTGTTTTTT. Protein: CASSDHRVGPRGKLFF.

This clone was picked up one time. The V and J genes are TRBV25-1 and TRBJ2-1, with unresolved D. The germline V gene has CDR1 MGHDK and CDR2 SYGVNS. V lost 2 bases and J 7 bases, leaving 9 bases between the germline ends. This CDR3 region has 13 residues. Written as DNA, the CDR3 is TGTGCCAGCAGTGAAAACGGTGTGAATGAGCAGTTCTTC. It specifies CASSENGVNEQFF.

CDR3 bases: TGTGCCAGCAGCTCGACAGTCAATCAGCCCCAGCATTTT. This codes for CASSSTVNQPQHF. The chain uses TRBV13 and TRBJ1-5, with a tentative D call TRBD1 (5 bases). This CDR3 has 13 amino acids. CDR1 is PRHDT and CDR2 is FYEKMQ in the germline V gene (reference sequence). Trimming removed 4 bases from V and 3 bases from J, with 7 bases in between.

The chain recombines TRBV27 with TRBJ2-7, with 8 bases fitting TRBD1. This CDR3 has 14 amino acids. Germline V gene data show CDR1 as MNHEY and CDR2 as SMNVEV (reference sequence). V lost 6 bases and J lost 5; bases outside the gene matches: 9. The CDR3 DNA reads TGTGCCAGCAGGGTCGGACAGGGAGTCAACGAGCAGTACTTC. It yields the protein CASRVGQGVNEQYF.

V is TRBV5-1 and J is TRBJ2-5, with 12 nucleotides matching TRBD2. CDR3 length: 15 amino acids. V lost 0 bases to trimming and J lost 4 bases; unmatched junction nucleotides: 1. Germline V lookup: CDR1 SGHRS, CDR2 YFSETQ. The CDR3 sequence: CASSLASGGAETQYF. CDR3 DNA sequence: TGCGCCAGCAGCTTGGCTAGCGGGGGGGCAGAGACCCAGTACTTC.

The rearrangement joins TRBV5-1 to TRBJ2-7, with D possibly matching TRBD1 (6 bases). Germline V gives CDR1 SGHRS, CDR2 YFSETQ. The V gene lost 0 bases and the J gene lost 0 bases, with 13 bases spanning the gap. The CDR3 extends over 16 amino acids. The CDR3 reads CASSLADGTISYEQYF. The CDR3 coding sequence is TGCGCCAGCAGCTTGGCTGACGGGACAATCTCCTACGAGCAGTACTTC.

V gene TRBV6-4 combines with J gene TRBJ2-1; TRBD1 agrees at 7 bases. The CDR3 has 14 residues. Trimming took 3 bases from V and 6 from J; bases not matched to a gene: 5. Germline assignment: CDR1 MRHNA and CDR2 SNTAGT. CDR3 in amino acids: CASSDLRDSNEQFF. In DNA, the CDR3 is TGTGCCAGCAGTGATCTCCGGGACAGCAATGAGCAGTTCTTC.

This chain connects TRBV28 to TRBJ1-5, with no clear D. Germline V gene sequence: CDR1 MDHEN, CDR2 SYDVKM. The ends were cut back, 5 bases at V and 6 bases at J, with 8 bases in the middle. This CDR3 has 12 amino acids. CDR3 sequence reads: CASSQLSQPQHF. DNA for the CDR3: TGTGCCAGCAGTCAACTCTCTCAGCCCCAGCATTTT.

The V call is TRBV9, the J call TRBJ1-2; 7 nucleotides agree with TRBD1. Germline values: CDR1 SGDLS, CDR2 YYNGEE. The CDR3 is 17 residues long. The trim removed 0 bases at V and 1 base at J, leaving 9 bases unmatched. The CDR3 reads CASSVDAGQNFNYGYTF. Here the CDR3 DNA reads TGTGCCAGCAGCGTAGACGCGGGACAGAATTTTAACTATGGCTACACCTTC.

V and J are TRBV5-6 and TRBJ1-3, with 7 bases matching TRBD1. The CDR3 consists of 14 residues. The V gene's germline CDR1 is SGHDT and CDR2 YYEEEE. The V segment lost 4 bases and the J segment 4 bases; nucleotides outside the gene matches: 5. Here the CDR3 reads CASSISGQGNTIYF. The CDR3 bases are TGTGCCAGCAGCATTTCGGGACAGGGAAACACCATATATTTT.

The chain employs TRBV4-3 and TRBJ1-1, with TRBD1 matching 7 bases. The CDR3 is made up of 15 amino acids. With 2 bases clipped from V and 4 bases from J, the junction kept 7 bases outside the gene matches. Germline V CDR1 and CDR2: LGHNA, YSLEER. The CDR3 DNA reads TGCGCCAGCAGCCAACTAGGGGGCGAGTTCACTGAAGCTTTCTTT. Its protein is CASSQLGGEFTEAFF.

The chain recombines TRBV15 with TRBJ2-3; the match to TRBD2 covers 7 bases. J gave up 0 bases and V 2 bases, and 2 bases lay outside the gene matches. CDR1 and CDR2 (germline): LNHNV, YYDKDF (reference sequence). CDR3 length: 15 amino acids. CDR3: CATSRRSGSTDTQYF. In nucleotides, the CDR3 is TGTGCCACCAGCAGACGTAGCGGGAGCACAGATACGCAGTATTTT.

This rearrangement joins TRBV6-5 to TRBJ2-5, with a tentative D call TRBD2 (6 bases). V was trimmed by 5 bases and J by 1 base, leaving 8 bases between them. Germline assignment: CDR1 MNHEY and CDR2 SVGAGI. The CDR3 runs 13 residues. As DNA, the CDR3 is TGTGCCAGCAGTAGGACTATCCAAGAGACCCAGTACTTC. Its protein is CASSRTIQETQYF.

This clone was seen only a few times. The rearrangement links TRBV28 to TRBJ1-3; 9 bases align to TRBD1. Trimming cost V 5 bases and J 2 bases; bases outside gene matches: 10. CDR1 is MDHEN and CDR2 is SYDVKM in the germline V gene. The CDR3 loop spans 17 amino acids. CDR3 loop: CASSPPWGQGTGNTIYF. The CDR3 DNA is TGTGCCAGCAGTCCCCCTTGGGGACAGGGAACTGGAAACACCATATATTTT.

The V call is TRBV2, the J call TRBJ2-2, with TRBD2 as a possible D gene (6 bases). The germline V gene encodes CDR1 SNHLY and CDR2 FYNNEI. The CDR3 is made up of 17 amino acids. With 7 bases removed from V and 5 bases from J, the gap between germline ends came to 23 bases. This CDR3 is CASIERGLGILTGELFF. The DNA of the CDR3 is TGTGCCAGCATCGAAAGGGGACTCGGAATACTTACCGGGGAGCTGTTTTTT.